These 19 T cell receptor beta chains originate from one sample sequenced in a study of T cells in localized non-small cell lung cancer. Using immunoSEQ multiplex PCR, the repertoire was profiled, and TCRdb retains in-frame clones only, with some absent. The table has some 14,000 clones, 84% seen once; the top ten hold approximately 3.7%. This specimen consisted of peripheral blood, obtained before any cancer treatment. The receptors come from a female donor aged 60 or older with stage I squamous cell lung carcinoma.

The CDR3 protein is CASSLGTPVFGETQYF. Here the CDR3 DNA reads TGTGCCAGCAGCTTAGGTACACCCGTCTTCGGAGAGACCCAGTACTTC. The V and J genes are TRBV7-9 and TRBJ2-5, with D uncertain. V was shortened by 1 base and J by 4 bases, with 16 bases between the two germline ends. The CDR3 runs to 16 residues. CDR1 SEHNR and CDR2 FQNEAQ come from the germline V gene (reference sequence).

The rearrangement joins TRBV7-9 to TRBJ2-5, with no clear D. Trimming stripped 5 bases from V and 5 bases from J, with 9 bases between. CDR3 length equals 12 residues. The V gene's germline CDR1 is SEHNR and CDR2 FQNEAQ (reference sequence). In nucleotides, the CDR3 is TGTGCCAGCAGCCCTATGGGCGAGACCCAGTACTTC. Protein product: CASSPMGETQYF.

The chain links TRBV6-1 to TRBJ2-7; 7 bases line up with TRBD2. Germline V gives CDR1 MNHNS, CDR2 SASEGT. The CDR3 is 14 amino acids. The junction had 8 bases not matched to a gene; V was cut back by 8 bases and J by 1 base. For the CDR3, the DNA is TGTGCCAGCGGTCAGGGAGGGAAATCCTACGAGCAGTACTTC. It yields the protein CASGQGGKSYEQYF.

In the case of this clone: Other nucleotide sequences from this sample produce the same CDR3. The chain employs TRBV7-9 and TRBJ1-1, with a tentative D call TRBD1 (6 bases). The V end was cut by 0 bases, the J end by 1 base, with 6 bases between. CDR3 size: 14 residues. The germline V gene has CDR1 SEHNR and CDR2 FQNEAQ (reference sequence). CDR3 in amino acids: CASSLARGNTEAFF. CDR3 sequence (DNA): TGTGCCAGCAGCTTAGCCAGGGGGAACACTGAAGCTTTCTTT.

This clone has more than one count but fewer than ten. The CDR3 protein is CASSSGTGEIARLAPLHF. For the CDR3, the DNA is TGTGCCAGCAGCTCCGGGACAGGGGAAATAGCGCGGCTTGCACCCCTCCACTTT. The chain carries TRBV2 and TRBJ1-6; TRBD1 aligns across 10 bases. The germline V gene has CDR1 SNHLY and CDR2 FYNNEI. V lost 6 bases, J lost 11 bases, and 19 bases stayed unmatched. CDR3 length: 18 amino acids.

This clone was counted only a few times. The rearrangement uses TRBV7-7 and TRBJ1-1, with 7 bases fitting TRBD1. V lost 5 bases to trimming and J lost 6 bases; unmatched junction nucleotides: 12. The CDR3 consists of 15 residues. CDR1 is SSHAT, CDR2 FNYEAQ, per germline (reference sequence). CDR3 coding DNA: TGTGCCAGCAGCCAATGGACAGGTAAGGAGCCTGAAGCTTTCTTT. Translating it yields CASSQWTGKEPEAFF.

The count of this clone is one. This rearrangement joins TRBV6-5 to TRBJ1-5; D gene uncertain. Germline lookup yields CDR1 MNHEY and CDR2 SVGAGI. There are 13 residues in the CDR3. V lost 5 bases and J lost 4, with 9 bases in between. CDR3 loop: CASSNLRNQPQHF. CDR3 bases: TGTGCCAGCAGTAACCTCAGGAATCAGCCCCAGCATTTT.

The chain employs TRBV27 and TRBJ1-1, with D possibly being TRBD1 (5 bases). V lost 5 bases and J 4 bases, leaving 14 bases between the germline ends. The germline gives CDR1 MNHEY, CDR2 SMNVEV (reference sequence). This CDR3 has 14 residues. CDR3 DNA: TGTGCCAGCAGTGTCAGGCCCGGGGGCACTGAAGCTTTCTTT. Its protein is CASSVRPGGTEAFF.

V gene TRBV18 combines with J gene TRBJ1-5; no reliable D call. Germline V CDR1 and CDR2: KGHSH, LQKENI. The CDR3 runs 15 residues. V was shortened by 3 bases and J by 1 base, with 10 bases between the two germline ends. CDR3 sequence (DNA): TGTGCCAGCTCACCGAACGGGCGGAGCAATCAGCCCCAGCATTTT. This gives the protein CASSPNGRSNQPQHF. The full variable domain, with the rest looked up from reference TRBV18 and TRBJ1-5, is NAGVMQNPRHLVRRRGQEARLRCSPMKGHSHVYWYRQLPEEGLKFMVYLQKENIIDESGMPKERFSAEFPKEGPSILRIQQVVRGDSAAYFCASSPNGRSNQPQHFGDGTRLSIL.

The rearrangement joins TRBV28 to TRBJ1-5; a weak D match, TRBD1 (6 bases). Germline CDR1 MDHEN, CDR2 SYDVKM. This CDR3 is built from 12 residues. The germline V and J ends were trimmed by 8 bases and 6 bases, with 11 bases remaining between them. CDR3 residues: CASQTGFQPQHF. The CDR3 bases are TGTGCCAGCCAAACAGGGTTTCAGCCCCAGCATTTT.

This clone came up once. The chain carries TRBV10-3 and TRBJ2-7, with 8 bases that match TRBD1. There are 17 residues in the CDR3. CDR1 ENHRY and CDR2 SYGVKD come from the germline V gene. V lost 6 bases to trimming and J lost 4 bases; unmatched junction nucleotides: 17. CDR3 amino acids: CAIRNSLTGVDRYEQYF. The CDR3 DNA sequence: TGTGCCATCAGAAACTCCCTGACAGGGGTCGACAGATACGAGCAGTACTTC.

The rearrangement joins TRBV10-3 to TRBJ2-2, with TRBD1 identical over 9 bases. Per the germline V gene, CDR1 is ENHRY and CDR2 is SYGVKD. Unmatched junction bases numbered 9, after V lost 5 bases and J lost 5 bases. The CDR3 length is 16 residues. The DNA for the CDR3 is TGTGCCATCAGTACCCCGGGACAGGGAGCGACCGGGGAGCTGTTTTTT. Protein: CAISTPGQGATGELFF.

The gene calls are TRBV19 and TRBJ1-2; 8 bases map to TRBD1. Trimming took 2 bases from V and 7 from J; bases not matched to a gene: 3. CDR1 is LNHDA, CDR2 SQIVND, per germline (reference sequence). CDR3 length equals 13 residues. The CDR3 here is CASSIRQGSGYTF. CDR3 bases: TGTGCCAGTAGTATAAGACAGGGGAGTGGCTACACCTTC.

The chain uses TRBV5-1 and TRBJ2-1; TRBD2 is a possible D gene (6 bases). Trimming removed 2 bases at V and 6 bases at J, with 18 bases between. There are 16 residues in the CDR3. The germline gives CDR1 SGHRS, CDR2 YFSETQ. The CDR3, as DNA: TGCGCCAGCAGCTTTCAAACGGGACTGATAAGCAATGAGCAGTTCTTC. It codes for CASSFQTGLISNEQFF.

The rearrangement uses TRBV28 and TRBJ2-7; weak D call: TRBD1 (6 bases). The CDR3 covers 12 residues. The germline V gene has CDR1 MDHEN and CDR2 SYDVKM. The ends were cut back, 5 bases at V and 5 bases at J, with 10 bases in the middle. CDR3 sequence: CASSTTGHEQYF. The CDR3 region has the DNA TGTGCCAGCAGTACAACAGGGCACGAGCAGTACTTC.

The J gene is TRBJ2-7, the V gene TRBV7-9, with D unresolved. The CDR3 is made up of 14 amino acids. The ends were cut back, 5 bases at V and 3 bases at J, with 14 bases in the middle. The germline CDR1 and CDR2 sequences are SEHNR and FQNEAQ (reference sequence). The CDR3 loop reads CASSQRTGHYEQYF. The CDR3 nucleotides read TGTGCCAGCAGCCAACGCACGGGCCACTACGAGCAGTACTTC.

J is TRBJ2-7 and V is TRBV7-2; D remains unclear. CDR1 is SGHTA, CDR2 FQGNSA, per germline. This CDR3 spans 13 amino acids. Trimming shortened V by 1 base and J by 7 bases, and 11 bases separated the two germline ends. The CDR3 DNA follows: TGTGCCAGCAGCTTAGAATCTTTGGGAGAGCAGTACTTC. It encodes CASSLESLGEQYF.

The CDR3 DNA follows: TGTGCCAGCAGCGTAGATGGCAGGCTGAACACTGAAGCTTTCTTT. Its protein is CASSVDGRLNTEAFF. This chain connects TRBV9 to TRBJ1-1, with D hard to call. The CDR3 contains 15 residues. The germline V gene has CDR1 SGDLS and CDR2 YYNGEE. Between the trimmed V and J ends, which lost 0 bases and 0 bases, there was a span of 9 bases.

The genes are TRBV6-6 and TRBJ1-4; the D is unclear. Looked up from germline, CDR1 is MNHNY and CDR2 is SVGAGI (reference sequence). This CDR3 region has 15 residues. The V end lost 6 bases, the J end lost 3 bases, and 14 bases lay between the germline ends. CDR3 loop: CASRSPGYSNEKLFF. In DNA, the CDR3 is TGTGCCAGCAGATCGCCGGGATATTCTAATGAAAAACTGTTTTTT.